This T cell receptor beta chain was recorded in a study of cytomegalovirus exposure and HLA in healthy donors. The PCR had 60 Vbeta and 13 Jbeta primers. Measured with immunoSEQ multiplex PCR; TCRdb has only the in-frame clones, and not every one. The sample includes a few hundred thousand clones, around 90% of them seen just once. The CDR3 runs 14 residues. Trimming took off 1 base at V and 0 bases at J, with 4 bases between the two ends. Germline lookup yields CDR1 SGDLS and CDR2 YYNGEE. Sequenced material: PBMCs. The source is a girl aged 2 to 10 in good health and CMV-seronegative. The rearrangement joins TRBV9 to TRBJ1-4; D unresolved. CDR3 nucleotides: TGTGCCAGCAGCGTATCTTCAACTAATGAAAAACTGTTTTTT. This codes for CASSVSSTNEKLFF.